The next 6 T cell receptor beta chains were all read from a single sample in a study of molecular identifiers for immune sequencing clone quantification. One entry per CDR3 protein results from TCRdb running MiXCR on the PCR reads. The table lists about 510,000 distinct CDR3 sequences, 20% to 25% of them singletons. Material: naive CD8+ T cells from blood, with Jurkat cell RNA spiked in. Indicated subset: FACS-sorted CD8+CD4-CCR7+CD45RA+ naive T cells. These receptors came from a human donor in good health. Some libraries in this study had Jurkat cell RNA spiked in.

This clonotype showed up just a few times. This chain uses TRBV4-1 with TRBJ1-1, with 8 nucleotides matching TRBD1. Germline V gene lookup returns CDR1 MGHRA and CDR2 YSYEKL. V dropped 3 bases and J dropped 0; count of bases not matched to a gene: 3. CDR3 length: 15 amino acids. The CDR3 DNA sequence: TGCGCCAGCAGCCAGCCGACAGGGGTGAACACTGAAGCTTTCTTT. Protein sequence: CASSQPTGVNTEAFF.

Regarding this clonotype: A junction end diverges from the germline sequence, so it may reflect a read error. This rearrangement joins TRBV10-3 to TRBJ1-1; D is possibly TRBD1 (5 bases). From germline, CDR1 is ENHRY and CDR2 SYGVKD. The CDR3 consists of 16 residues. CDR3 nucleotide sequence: TGTGCCATCAGTGATTCTGCAGGGTTGGAGAACACTGAAGTTTTCTTT. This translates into CAISDSAGLENTEVFF.

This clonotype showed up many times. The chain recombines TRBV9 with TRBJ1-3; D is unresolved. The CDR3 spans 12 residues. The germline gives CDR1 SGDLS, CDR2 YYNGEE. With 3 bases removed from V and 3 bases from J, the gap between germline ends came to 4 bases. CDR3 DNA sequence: TGTGCCAGCAGCGGTGATGGAAACACCATATATTTT. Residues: CASSGDGNTIYF.

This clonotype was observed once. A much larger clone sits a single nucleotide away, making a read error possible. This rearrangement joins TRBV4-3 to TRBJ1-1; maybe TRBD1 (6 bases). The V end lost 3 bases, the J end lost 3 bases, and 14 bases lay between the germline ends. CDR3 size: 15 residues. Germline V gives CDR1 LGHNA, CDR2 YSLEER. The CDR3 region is CASSHLRQAYTEAFF. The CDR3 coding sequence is TGCGCCAGCAGCCACTTAAGACAGGCCTACACTGAAGCTTTCTTT.

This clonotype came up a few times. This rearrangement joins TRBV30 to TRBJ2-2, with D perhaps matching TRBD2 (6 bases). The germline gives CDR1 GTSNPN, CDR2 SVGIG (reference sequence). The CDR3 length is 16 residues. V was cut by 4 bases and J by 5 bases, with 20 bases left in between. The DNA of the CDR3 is TGTGCCTGGACCCCGGGGGTGGGGCGCGGAACCGGGGAGCTGTTTTTT. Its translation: CAWTPGVGRGTGELFF.

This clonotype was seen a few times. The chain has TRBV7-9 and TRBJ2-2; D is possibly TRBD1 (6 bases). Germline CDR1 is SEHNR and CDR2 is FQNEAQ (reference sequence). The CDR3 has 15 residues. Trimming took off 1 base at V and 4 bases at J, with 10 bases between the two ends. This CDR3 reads CASSLGQGTTGELFF. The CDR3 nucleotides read TGTGCCAGCAGCTTAGGGCAGGGGACCACCGGGGAGCTGTTTTTT.